This entry concerns a single TCR beta chain. Its antigen is not known. This entry belongs to a study of OX40 agonist ivuxolimab in advanced cancers. The overall study: Patients were treated with intravenous ivuxolimab, dosed at 0.01 to 10 mg/kg and infused every 2 weeks. Among those enrolled, mean age was 60 years (range roughly 20 to 85) and roughly 84% were male.

Germline V gives CDR1 MNHNS, CDR2 SASEGT. V lost 10 bases to trimming and J lost 7 bases, with 8 bases between them. The CDR3 is made up of 9 amino acids. This table comes from immunoSEQ multiplex PCR, and its TCRdb copy is limited to in-frame clones, with some not included. The data show about 89,000 clones, roughly 84% seen once. Study-wide points: Partial responders treated at 0.1-3.0 mg/kg exhibited clonal expansion among the lowest measured.

J is TRBJ2-7 and V is TRBV6-1; D call uncertain. This TCR came from an adult with an advanced solid tumor such as melanoma, head and neck, liver or kidney cancer. Source: CD4+ or CD8+ T cells sorted from blood, taken in a trial of the OX40 agonist ivuxolimab. DNA for the CDR3: TGTGCCAACACGCTTGAGCAGTACTTC. Its protein is CANTLEQYF.